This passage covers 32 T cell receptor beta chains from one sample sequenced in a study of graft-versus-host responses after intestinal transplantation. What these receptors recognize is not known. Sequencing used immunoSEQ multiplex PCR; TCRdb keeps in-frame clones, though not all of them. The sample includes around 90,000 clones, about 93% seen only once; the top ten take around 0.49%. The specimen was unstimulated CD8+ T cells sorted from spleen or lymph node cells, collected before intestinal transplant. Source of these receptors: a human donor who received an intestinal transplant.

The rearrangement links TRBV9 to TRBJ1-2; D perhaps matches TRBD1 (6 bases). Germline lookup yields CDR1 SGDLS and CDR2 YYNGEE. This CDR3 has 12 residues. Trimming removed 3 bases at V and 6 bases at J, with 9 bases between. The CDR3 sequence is CASSGQANGYTF. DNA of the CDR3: TGTGCCAGCAGCGGACAGGCAAATGGCTACACCTTC.

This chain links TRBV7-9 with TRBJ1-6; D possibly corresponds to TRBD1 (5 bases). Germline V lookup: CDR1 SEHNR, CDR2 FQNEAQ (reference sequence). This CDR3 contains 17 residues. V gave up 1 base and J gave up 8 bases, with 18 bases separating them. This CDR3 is CASSLDLVSGGDSPLHF. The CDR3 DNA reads TGTGCCAGCAGCTTAGATCTAGTGAGTGGGGGGGATTCACCCCTCCACTTT.

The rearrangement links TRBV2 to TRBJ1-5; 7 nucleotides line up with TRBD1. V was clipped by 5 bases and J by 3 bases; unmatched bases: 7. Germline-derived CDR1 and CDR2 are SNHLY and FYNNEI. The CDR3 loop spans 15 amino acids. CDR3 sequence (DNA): TGTGCCAGCAGTCCTCTCACAGGGGTCAATCAGCCCCAGCATTTT. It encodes CASSPLTGVNQPQHF.

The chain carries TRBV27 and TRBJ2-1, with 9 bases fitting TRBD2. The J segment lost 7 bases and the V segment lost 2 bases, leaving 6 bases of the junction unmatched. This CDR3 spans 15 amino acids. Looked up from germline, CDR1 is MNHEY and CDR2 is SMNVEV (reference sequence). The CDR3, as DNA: TGTGCCAGCAGTTTAGTCGCGGGAGGGCCGAATGAGCAGTTCTTC. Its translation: CASSLVAGGPNEQFF.

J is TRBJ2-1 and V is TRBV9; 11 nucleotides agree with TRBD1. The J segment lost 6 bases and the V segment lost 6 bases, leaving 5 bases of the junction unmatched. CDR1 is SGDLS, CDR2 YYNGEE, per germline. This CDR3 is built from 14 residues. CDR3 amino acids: CASTSGTGGNEQFF. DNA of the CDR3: TGTGCCAGCACTTCGGGGACAGGGGGCAATGAGCAGTTCTTC.

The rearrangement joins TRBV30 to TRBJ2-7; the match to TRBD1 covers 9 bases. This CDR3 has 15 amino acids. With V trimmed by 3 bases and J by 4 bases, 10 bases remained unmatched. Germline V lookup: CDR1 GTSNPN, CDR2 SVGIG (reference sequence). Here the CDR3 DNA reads TGTGCCTGGAGCGCCGGGACAGGGAGTGTGTACGAGCAGTACTTC. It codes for CAWSAGTGSVYEQYF.

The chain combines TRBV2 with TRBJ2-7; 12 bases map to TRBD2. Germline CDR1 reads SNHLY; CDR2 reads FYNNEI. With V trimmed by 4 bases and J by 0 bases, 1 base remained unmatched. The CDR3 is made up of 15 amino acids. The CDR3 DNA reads TGTGCCAGCAGTGGACTAGCGGGAGACTCCTACGAGCAGTACTTC. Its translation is CASSGLAGDSYEQYF.

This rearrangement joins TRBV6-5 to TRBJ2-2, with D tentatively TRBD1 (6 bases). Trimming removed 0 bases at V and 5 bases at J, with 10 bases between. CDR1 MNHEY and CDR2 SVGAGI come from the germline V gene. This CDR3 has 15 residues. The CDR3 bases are TGTGCCAGCAGTTACTCGTTGGGGACAACCGGGGAGCTGTTTTTT. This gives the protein CASSYSLGTTGELFF.

CDR3 region: CASSYTTYNEQFF. The CDR3 region has the DNA TGTGCCAGCAGTTACACGACTTACAATGAGCAGTTCTTC. The genes are TRBV6-5 and TRBJ2-1; D unresolved. V lost 2 bases, J lost 4 bases, and 6 bases lay in between. The CDR3 spans 13 residues. Germline V gene data show CDR1 as MNHEY and CDR2 as SVGAGI.

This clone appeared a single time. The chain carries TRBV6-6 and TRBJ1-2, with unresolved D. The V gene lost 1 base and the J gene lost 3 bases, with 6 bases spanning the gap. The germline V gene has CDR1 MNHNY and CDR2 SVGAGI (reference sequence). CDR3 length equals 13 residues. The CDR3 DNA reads TGTGCCAGCAGTTACTTATCCTACTATGGCTACACCTTC. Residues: CASSYLSYYGYTF.

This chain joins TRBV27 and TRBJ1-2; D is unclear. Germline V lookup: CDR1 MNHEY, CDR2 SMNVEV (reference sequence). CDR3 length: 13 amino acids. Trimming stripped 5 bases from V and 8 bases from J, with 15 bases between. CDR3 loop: CASSPLGPAGYTF. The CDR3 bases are TGTGCCAGCAGTCCCCTGGGCCCGGCCGGCTACACCTTC.

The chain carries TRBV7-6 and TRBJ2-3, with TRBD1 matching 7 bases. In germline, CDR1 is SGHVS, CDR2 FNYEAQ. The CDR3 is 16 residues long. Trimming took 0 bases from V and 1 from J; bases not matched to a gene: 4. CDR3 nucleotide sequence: TGTGCCAGCAGCTTAGCAGGGGGCCTCGGCACAGATACGCAGTATTTT. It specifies CASSLAGGLGTDTQYF.

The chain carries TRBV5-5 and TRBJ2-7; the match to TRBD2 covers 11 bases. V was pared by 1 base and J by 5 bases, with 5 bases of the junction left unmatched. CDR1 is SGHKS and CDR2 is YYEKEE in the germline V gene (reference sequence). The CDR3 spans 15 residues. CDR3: CASSLSSGGANEQYF. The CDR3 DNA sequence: TGTGCCAGCAGCTTGAGTAGCGGGGGGGCCAACGAGCAGTACTTC. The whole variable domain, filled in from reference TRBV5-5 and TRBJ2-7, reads DAGVTQSPTHLIKTRGQQVTLRCSPISGHKSVSWYQQVLGQGPQFIFQYYEKEERGRGNFPDRFSARQFPNYSSELNVNALLLGDSALYLCASSLSSGGANEQYFGPGTRLTVT.

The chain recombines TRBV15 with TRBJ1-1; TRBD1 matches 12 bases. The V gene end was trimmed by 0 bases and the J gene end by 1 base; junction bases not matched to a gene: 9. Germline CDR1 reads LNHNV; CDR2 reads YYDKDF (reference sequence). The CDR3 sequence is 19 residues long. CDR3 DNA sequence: TGTGCCACCAGCAGAGATGTTTTAGGGACAGGGGGCCAGAACACTGAAGCTTTCTTT. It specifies CATSRDVLGTGGQNTEAFF. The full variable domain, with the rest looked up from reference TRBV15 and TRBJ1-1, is DAMVIQNPRYQVTQFGKPVTLSCSQTLNHNVMYWYQQKSSQAPKLLFHYYDKDFNNEADTPDNFQSRRPNTSFCFLDIRSPGLGDTAMYLCATSRDVLGTGGQNTEAFFGQGTRLTVV.

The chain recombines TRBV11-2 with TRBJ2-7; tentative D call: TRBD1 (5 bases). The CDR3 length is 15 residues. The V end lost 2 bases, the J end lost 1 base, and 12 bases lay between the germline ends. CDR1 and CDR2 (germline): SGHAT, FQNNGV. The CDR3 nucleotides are TGTGCCAGCAGCTTACCAATGACAGCTTCCTACGAGCAGTACTTC. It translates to CASSLPMTASYEQYF.

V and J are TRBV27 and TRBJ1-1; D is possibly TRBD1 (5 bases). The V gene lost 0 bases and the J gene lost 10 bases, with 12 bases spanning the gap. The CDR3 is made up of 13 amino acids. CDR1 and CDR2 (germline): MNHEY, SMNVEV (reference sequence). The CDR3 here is CASSLSGTHSAFF. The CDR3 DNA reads TGTGCCAGCAGTTTATCAGGGACTCATTCAGCTTTCTTT.

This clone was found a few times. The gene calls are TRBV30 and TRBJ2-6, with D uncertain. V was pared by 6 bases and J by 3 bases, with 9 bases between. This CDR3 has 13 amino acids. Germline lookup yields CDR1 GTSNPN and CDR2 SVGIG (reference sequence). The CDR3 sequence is CACTLRGANVLTF. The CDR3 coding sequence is TGTGCCTGCACATTACGTGGGGCCAACGTCCTGACTTTC.

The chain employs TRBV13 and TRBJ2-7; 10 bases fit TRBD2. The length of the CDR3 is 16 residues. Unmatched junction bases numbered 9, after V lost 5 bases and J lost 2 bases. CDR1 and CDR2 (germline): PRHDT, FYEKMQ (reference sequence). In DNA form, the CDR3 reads TGTGCCAGCAGCCCATCCGTAGCGGGGGGTCCCTACGAGCAGTACTTC. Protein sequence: CASSPSVAGGPYEQYF.

In nucleotides, the CDR3 is TGCGCCAGCAGCTTGGGCCTAGCGGGATCCTACAATGAGCAGTTCTTC. It yields the protein CASSLGLAGSYNEQFF. The J gene is TRBJ2-1, the V gene TRBV5-1, with 9 bases identical to TRBD2. The CDR3 is 16 amino acids. The germline gives CDR1 SGHRS, CDR2 YFSETQ. Trimming cost V 0 bases and J 1 base; bases outside gene matches: 2.

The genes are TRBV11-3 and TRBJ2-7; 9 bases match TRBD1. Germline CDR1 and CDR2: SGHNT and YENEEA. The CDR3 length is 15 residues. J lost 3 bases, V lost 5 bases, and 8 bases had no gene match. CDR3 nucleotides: TGTGCCAGCAGCCAACGGACAGGGGTGAACTACGAGCAGTACTTC. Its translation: CASSQRTGVNYEQYF.

In nucleotides, the CDR3 is TGTGCCAGCAGCGTGGGGAGCGGGAGTTCCTACAATGAGCAGTTCTTC. Its translation is CASSVGSGSSYNEQFF. This rearrangement joins TRBV9 to TRBJ2-1; 8 positions agree with TRBD2. J was trimmed by 1 base and V by 2 bases; bases with no gene match: 5. This CDR3 has 16 amino acids. Germline V CDR1 and CDR2: SGDLS, YYNGEE.

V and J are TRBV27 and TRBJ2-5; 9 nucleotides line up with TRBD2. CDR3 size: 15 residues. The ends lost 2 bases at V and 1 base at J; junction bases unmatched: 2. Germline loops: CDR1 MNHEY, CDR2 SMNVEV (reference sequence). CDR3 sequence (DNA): TGTGCCAGCAGTTTAATAGCGGGGGCCCAAGAGACCCAGTACTTC. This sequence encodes CASSLIAGAQETQYF.

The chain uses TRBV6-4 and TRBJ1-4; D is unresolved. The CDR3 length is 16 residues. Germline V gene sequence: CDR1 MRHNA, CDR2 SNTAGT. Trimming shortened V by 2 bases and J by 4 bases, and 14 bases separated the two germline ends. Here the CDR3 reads CASSDPFPRFNEKLFF. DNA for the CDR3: TGTGCCAGCAGTGACCCTTTCCCTAGGTTTAATGAAAAACTGTTTTTT.

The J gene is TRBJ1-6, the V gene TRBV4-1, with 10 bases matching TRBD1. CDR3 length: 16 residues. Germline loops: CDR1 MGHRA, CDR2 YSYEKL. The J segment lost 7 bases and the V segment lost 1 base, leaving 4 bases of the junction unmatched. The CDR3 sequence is CASSQGRTGGNSPLHF. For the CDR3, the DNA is TGCGCCAGCAGCCAAGGGCGGACAGGGGGGAATTCACCCCTCCACTTT.

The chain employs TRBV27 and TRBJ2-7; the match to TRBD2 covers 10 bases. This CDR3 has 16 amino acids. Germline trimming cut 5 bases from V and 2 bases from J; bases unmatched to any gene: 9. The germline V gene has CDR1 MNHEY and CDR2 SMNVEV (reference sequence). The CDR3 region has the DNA TGTGCCAGCAGTCCTCTAGCGGGGGAGTCCCCCTACGAGCAGTACTTC. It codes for CASSPLAGESPYEQYF.

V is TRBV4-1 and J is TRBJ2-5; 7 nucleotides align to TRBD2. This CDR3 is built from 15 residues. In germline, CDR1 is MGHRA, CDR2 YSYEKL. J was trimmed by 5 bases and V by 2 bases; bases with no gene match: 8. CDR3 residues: CASSQQGRDEETQYF. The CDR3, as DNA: TGCGCCAGCAGCCAACAAGGGAGGGATGAGGAGACCCAGTACTTC.

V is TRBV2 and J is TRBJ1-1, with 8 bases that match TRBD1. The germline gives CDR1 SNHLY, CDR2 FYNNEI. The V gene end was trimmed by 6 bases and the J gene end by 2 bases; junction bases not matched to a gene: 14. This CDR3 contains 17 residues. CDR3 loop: CASSVPSQGASNTEAFF. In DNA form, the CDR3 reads TGTGCCAGCAGCGTTCCTTCTCAGGGGGCAAGTAACACTGAAGCTTTCTTT.

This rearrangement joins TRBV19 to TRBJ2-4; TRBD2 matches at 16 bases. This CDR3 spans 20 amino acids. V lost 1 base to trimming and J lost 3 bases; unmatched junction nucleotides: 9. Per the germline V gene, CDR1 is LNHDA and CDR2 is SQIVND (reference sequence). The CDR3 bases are TGTGCCAGTAGTATAGTAGGGACTAGCGGGGGGGGAACGTTCAAAAACATTCAGTACTTC. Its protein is CASSIVGTSGGGTFKNIQYF. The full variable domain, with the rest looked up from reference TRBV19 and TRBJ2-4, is DGGITQSPKYLFRKEGQNVTLSCEQNLNHDAMYWYRQDPGQGLRLIYYSQIVNDFQKGDIAEGYSVSREKKESFPLTVTSAQKNPTAFYLCASSIVGTSGGGTFKNIQYFGAGTRLSVL.

The CDR3 is CASSYGTTGYADTQYF. The CDR3 DNA follows: TGTGCCAGTAGTTATGGGACGACAGGGTACGCAGATACGCAGTATTTT. The chain couples TRBV19 to TRBJ2-3, with 7 bases matching TRBD1. Germline V lookup: CDR1 LNHDA, CDR2 SQIVND (reference sequence). CDR3 length: 16 amino acids. The ends lost 5 bases at V and 4 bases at J; junction bases unmatched: 12.

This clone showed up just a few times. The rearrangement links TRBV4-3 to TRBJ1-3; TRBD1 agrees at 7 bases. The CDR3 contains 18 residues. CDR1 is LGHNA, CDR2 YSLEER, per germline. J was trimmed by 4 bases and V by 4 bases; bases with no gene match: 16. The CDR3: CASSLSSGGEGAGNTIYF. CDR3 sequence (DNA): TGCGCCAGCAGCCTATCAAGTGGGGGAGAGGGGGCAGGAAACACCATATATTTT.

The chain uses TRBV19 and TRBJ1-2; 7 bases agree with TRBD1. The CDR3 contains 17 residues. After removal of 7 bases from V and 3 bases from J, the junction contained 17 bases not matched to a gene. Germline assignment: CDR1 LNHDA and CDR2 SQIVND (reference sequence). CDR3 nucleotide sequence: TGTGCCAGTAACACCCCCCGGACAGGAGGGCACTACTATGGCTACACCTTC. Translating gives CASNTPRTGGHYYGYTF.

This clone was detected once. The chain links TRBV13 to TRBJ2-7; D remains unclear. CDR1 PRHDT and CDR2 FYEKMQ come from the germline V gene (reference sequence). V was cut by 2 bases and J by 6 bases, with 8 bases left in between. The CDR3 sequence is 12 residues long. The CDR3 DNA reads TGTGCCAGCAGCTTAATCACACGCGAGCAGTACTTC. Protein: CASSLITREQYF.